The T cell receptor (beta chain) described here comes from a study of post-analysis software for immune sequencing data (dated by TCRdb to about 2015). Regarding the complete study: Disease courses on record covered relapsing-remitting, secondary progressive and progressive-relapsing multiple sclerosis, though some patients had no subtype annotation. The patient repertoires were compared against roughly 12 previously published healthy control repertoires obtained from donors aged roughly 6 to 28 years. A subset of samples was prepared in parallel using single-end sample barcoding, then pooled and co-amplified after Illumina adapter ligation.

Turning to this clonotype: Its antigen target is currently unknown. Base qualities are not recorded, but no much larger clone differs from it by a single base.

Library construction relied on PCR. The sequencer listed for this sample is Illumina HiSeq 2500. To reduce PCR and sequencing biases, unique molecular identifiers were built into the TCR beta cDNA libraries. Some 500,000 cDNA molecules were obtained for every 1 to 10 million input T cells, so each molecule roughly corresponded to one T cell. The same protocol used for the earlier healthy control dataset was applied to prepare and sequence the patient libraries. Within a given batch, samples were prepared together, multiplexed and sequenced on the same HiSeq lane. In the authors' own workflow: MIGEC was used to process the raw barcoded reads, and molecular identifier groups with only a single read were discarded before consensus assembly and CDR3 extraction. Clonotype tables were post-analysed with VDJtools, normalizing diversity by down-sampling all datasets to the smallest sample size. Repertoire overlap clustering matched CDR3 amino acid but not nucleotide sequences to correct batch-related cross-sample contamination. TCRdb handled the public reads itself, with Q25 trimming in fastp and clone calling in MiXCR, and kept productive beta chains. Under each unique CDR3 protein, matching rows form one entry showing the most common genes and DNA. Here the V and J calls rest on TCRdb's processing, not on the authors' analysis. This sample has 600,000 to 700,000 distinct CDR3 sequences in its table, and approximately 59% of those were observed once. The top ten hold about 10% of the sample.

To demonstrate the VDJtools post-analysis software, the study profiled TCR beta repertoires from the peripheral blood of about 13 young patients with multiple sclerosis. Multiple sclerosis patients were children and adolescents aged about 6 to 15 years. What the authors observed across the whole study: Patients showed significantly higher frequencies than controls for five TRBV segments, among them TRBV5-6, TRBV5-1 and TRBV20-1. Multiple sclerosis patients had significantly lower normalized Chao1 diversity than controls, a result that suggests substantial peripheral T-cell clonal expansion. Direct clustering with F measure showed strong co-clustering of samples prepared in the same batch, prompting a batch-effect correction. The multiple sclerosis patient group was slightly younger than the control group.

The V end gives up 6 bases and the J end 0 bases, leaving 3 bases in the junction not matched to a gene. The germline V gene encodes CDR1 SGHTA and CDR2 FQGNSA. There are 14 amino acids in the CDR3, from cysteine to phenylalanine inclusive. Left in the record is the CDR3 DNA by itself, 42 bases read in frame from the first base. The rearranged chain carries TRBV7-2 and TRBJ2-3, and 7 junction bases match TRBD2. The specimen sequenced was blood. This receptor was identified in a girl aged 2 to 9 with multiple sclerosis. The sequenced DNA is TGTGCCAGCAGTCTAGCGGTGAGCACAGATACGCAGTATTTT. This gives the protein CASSLAVSTDTQYF.